This T cell receptor (beta chain) was sequenced during a study of PD-L1 blockade in urothelial cancer. In each PCR, synthetic TCR analog templates were spiked in. Profiled with immunoSEQ multiplex PCR; TCRdb holds only in-frame clones, not every one. The repertoire includes about 30,000 clones, more than 70% of them detected once, and around 2.9% sits in the top ten. The starting material was PBMCs, obtained around atezolizumab (anti-PD-L1) treatment. This TCR derives from a man aged 45-60 years with urothelial cancer.

CDR3 bases: TGTGCCAGCAGCTTCGTGGACAGGGGAGATGAAAAACTGTTTTTT. Protein sequence: CASSFVDRGDEKLFF. The V gene is TRBV5-6, the J gene TRBJ1-4; TRBD1 agrees at 9 bases. The CDR3 extends over 15 amino acids. CDR1 and CDR2 from the germline V gene are SGHDT and YYEEEE. The ends lost 2 bases at V and 6 bases at J; junction bases unmatched: 5. Using reference TRBV5-6 and TRBJ1-4 for the parts outside the CDR3, the full variable domain is DAGVTQSPTHLIKTRGQQVTLRCSPKSGHDTVSWYQQALGQGPQFIFQYYEEEERQRGNFPDRFSGHQFPNYSSELNVNALLLGDSALYLCASSFVDRGDEKLFFGSGTQLSVL.